One sample yielded the 19 T cell receptor beta chains listed below, sequenced in a study of CD8 T cells in Susac syndrome. When the RNA was reverse transcribed, random hexamers were used with an input of roughly 0.45 to 1 ug. Via MiXCR, TCRdb re-called the immunoSEQ multiplex PCR reads, giving one row per CDR3 protein. This table has fewer than 140,000 distinct CDR3 sequences, approximately 93% appearing once. The sample taken for sequencing was CD8+ T cells from PBMCs. All receptors derive from a human donor with Susac syndrome.

In this sample, this clonotype turned up once. The chain links TRBV29-1 to TRBJ1-1; a weak D match, TRBD1 (5 bases). V was cut by 8 bases and J by 1 base, with 14 bases left in between. This CDR3 has 13 residues. Germline V lookup: CDR1 SQVTM, CDR2 ANQGSEA. DNA for the CDR3: TGCAGCTCCCTTAGCGGGGGGAACACTGAAGCTTTCTTT. It yields the protein CSSLSGGNTEAFF.

The CDR3 nucleotides read TGCGCCAGCAGCCCGGACAGTCCAGATACGCAGTATTTT. Its translation is CASSPDSPDTQYF. The rearrangement links TRBV5-1 to TRBJ2-3; a weak D match, TRBD1 (6 bases). CDR1 SGHRS and CDR2 YFSETQ come from the germline V gene. Trimming removed 4 bases from V and 4 bases from J, with 10 bases in between. This CDR3 has 13 amino acids.

The rearrangement uses TRBV12-3 or TRBV12-4 and TRBJ2-2; 8 nucleotides align to TRBD1. Trimming took 3 bases from V and 7 from J; bases not matched to a gene: 7. This CDR3 spans 15 amino acids. CDR3 residues: CASSFPGGFDGELFF. DNA of the CDR3: TGTGCCAGCAGTTTTCCAGGGGGCTTCGACGGGGAGCTGTTTTTT.

This chain connects TRBV6-5 to TRBJ1-2; D is perhaps TRBD1 (6 bases). CDR3 size: 13 residues. V was trimmed by 7 bases and J by 4 bases, leaving 13 bases between them. In germline, CDR1 is MNHEY, CDR2 SVGAGI. This CDR3 is CASTPGQSYGYTF. For the CDR3, the DNA is TGTGCCAGCACCCCAGGACAGTCCTATGGCTACACCTTC.

This clonotype appeared a single time. This chain joins TRBV2 and TRBJ2-7, with 8 nucleotides matching TRBD1. CDR1 is SNHLY and CDR2 is FYNNEI in the germline V gene. The CDR3 consists of 16 residues. Unmatched junction bases numbered 8, after V lost 2 bases and J lost 2 bases. Here the CDR3 DNA reads TGTGCCAGCAGTGAATGGCCTCCGGGACAGGCCTACGAGCAGTACTTC. Its translation is CASSEWPPGQAYEQYF.

The chain is built from TRBV14 and TRBJ1-2; no clear D gene. The CDR3 is 13 residues long. The germline gives CDR1 SGHDN, CDR2 FVKESK. Trimming left V 4 bases short and J 7 bases short, with 13 bases between. CDR3 sequence: CASSPLFRSGYTF. The DNA of the CDR3 is TGTGCCAGCAGCCCTCTTTTCAGGTCTGGCTACACCTTC.

This chain connects TRBV13 to TRBJ2-2; TRBD1 or TRBD2 may be the D gene (5 bases each). The germline V and J ends were trimmed by 7 bases and 7 bases, with 22 bases remaining between them. CDR1 PRHDT and CDR2 FYEKMQ come from the germline V gene (reference sequence). The CDR3 sequence is 16 residues long. CDR3: CASIRTGASGGGELFF. CDR3 bases: TGTGCCAGCATCCGAACCGGGGCAAGTGGTGGCGGGGAGCTGTTTTTT.

The rearrangement joins TRBV12-5 to TRBJ1-2; D is ambiguous. Trimming pared 4 bases from V and 2 bases from J, leaving 11 bases between. Germline loops: CDR1 LGHNT, CDR2 FRNRAP. The CDR3 contains 14 residues. DNA for the CDR3: TGTGCTAGTGGTTGGACGCAGGAGAACTATGGCTACACCTTC. Encoded protein: CASGWTQENYGYTF.

V and J are TRBV27 and TRBJ2-1, with TRBD2 matching over 9 bases. The CDR3 has 17 amino acids. The germline CDR1 and CDR2 sequences are MNHEY and SMNVEV (reference sequence). J was trimmed by 0 bases and V by 4 bases; bases with no gene match: 7. The CDR3: CASSSGGGGSSYNEQFF. In nucleotides, the CDR3 is TGTGCCAGCAGTTCCGGCGGGGGGGGGAGCTCCTACAATGAGCAGTTCTTC.

The chain carries TRBV9 and TRBJ2-3, with D unresolved. V was clipped by 0 bases and J by 0 bases, with 2 bases between them. Germline CDR1 and CDR2: SGDLS and YYNGEE. This CDR3 has 13 amino acids. As DNA, the CDR3 is TGTGCCAGCAGCGTAGAGAGCACAGATACGCAGTATTTT. It codes for CASSVESTDTQYF.

The CDR3 region is CASSTSTSGGPHNEQFF. The DNA of the CDR3 is TGTGCCAGCAGCACGAGCACTAGCGGGGGGCCACACAATGAGCAGTTCTTC. J is TRBJ2-1 and V is TRBV11-2; 12 bases match TRBD2. With 5 bases clipped from V and 5 bases from J, the junction kept 10 bases outside the gene matches. This CDR3 contains 17 residues. Looked up from germline, CDR1 is SGHAT and CDR2 is FQNNGV.

This sequence joins TRBV20-1 and TRBJ2-7; either TRBD1 or TRBD2 may supply D (6 bases each). Trimming stripped 6 bases from V and 7 bases from J, with 25 bases between. The V gene's germline CDR1 is DFQATT and CDR2 SNEGSKA (reference sequence). CDR3 size: 15 residues. The CDR3 region has the DNA TGCAGTGCGCCGGGCCCGGGGGCAACCTACGAAGAGCAGTACTTC. This encodes CSAPGPGATYEEQYF.

V and J are TRBV14 and TRBJ2-1; perhaps TRBD2 as D (6 bases). The CDR3 spans 14 residues. Trimming stripped 2 bases from V and 9 bases from J, with 14 bases between. Germline V CDR1 and CDR2: SGHDN, FVKESK. This CDR3 is CASSQISGGGEQFF. The CDR3 bases are TGTGCCAGCAGCCAAATATCCGGGGGAGGTGAGCAGTTCTTC. The variable domain in full, with the rest retrieved from reference TRBV14 and TRBJ2-1, is EAGVTQFPSHSVIEKGQTVTLRCDPISGHDNLYWYRRVMGKEIKFLLHFVKESKQDESGMPNNRFLAERTGGTYSTLKVQPAELEDSGVYFCASSQISGGGEQFFGPGTRLTVL.

The chain combines TRBV6-1 with TRBJ1-1, with 12 bases aligning to TRBD1. The CDR3 has 15 residues. J lost 6 bases, V lost 2 bases, and 4 bases had no gene match. CDR1 and CDR2 from the germline V gene are MNHNS and SASEGT. CDR3: CASSELGQGAAEAFF. DNA for the CDR3: TGTGCCAGCAGTGAATTGGGACAGGGGGCCGCTGAAGCTTTCTTT.

J is TRBJ2-1 and V is TRBV19, with 8 bases that match TRBD1. In germline, CDR1 is LNHDA, CDR2 SQIVND (reference sequence). The CDR3 spans 13 residues. V dropped 6 bases and J dropped 6; count of bases not matched to a gene: 4. The CDR3: CASSTTGGNEQFF. The CDR3 DNA reads TGTGCCAGTAGCACCACAGGGGGCAATGAGCAGTTCTTC.

This clonotype was observed a single time. As DNA, the CDR3 is TGTGCCACCTGGACAGCTCCCACAGATACGCAGTATTTT. This gives the protein CATWTAPTDTQYF. J is TRBJ2-3 and V is TRBV27; weak D call: TRBD1 (6 bases). Trimming took 10 bases from V and 2 from J, leaving 13 bases between them. Germline V gives CDR1 MNHEY, CDR2 SMNVEV (reference sequence). CDR3 length equals 13 residues.

V and J are TRBV2 and TRBJ1-5; D not certain. Looked up from germline, CDR1 is SNHLY and CDR2 is FYNNEI. V shed 0 bases and J shed 6 bases, with 6 bases lying between them. This CDR3 region has 13 residues. This chain's CDR3 is CASSEASGQPQHF. In DNA form, the CDR3 reads TGTGCCAGCAGTGAAGCTAGTGGTCAGCCCCAGCATTTT.

The chain links TRBV9 to TRBJ2-7, with 9 bases matching TRBD1. V lost 2 bases, J lost 6 bases, and 6 bases stayed unmatched. The CDR3 is 14 amino acids. CDR1 and CDR2 (germline): SGDLS, YYNGEE. The CDR3 sequence: CASSVKTGGGEQYF. DNA of the CDR3: TGTGCCAGCAGCGTGAAGACAGGGGGAGGCGAGCAGTACTTC.

The CDR3 DNA reads TGCGCCAGCAGCTTCACAGGGACTCAAGAGACCCAGTACTTC. As protein: CASSFTGTQETQYF. The chain uses TRBV5-1 and TRBJ2-5; D may match TRBD1 or TRBD2 (6 bases each). V dropped 2 bases and J dropped 2 bases, with 10 bases sitting between them. CDR3 size: 14 residues. CDR1 and CDR2 (germline): SGHRS, YFSETQ.